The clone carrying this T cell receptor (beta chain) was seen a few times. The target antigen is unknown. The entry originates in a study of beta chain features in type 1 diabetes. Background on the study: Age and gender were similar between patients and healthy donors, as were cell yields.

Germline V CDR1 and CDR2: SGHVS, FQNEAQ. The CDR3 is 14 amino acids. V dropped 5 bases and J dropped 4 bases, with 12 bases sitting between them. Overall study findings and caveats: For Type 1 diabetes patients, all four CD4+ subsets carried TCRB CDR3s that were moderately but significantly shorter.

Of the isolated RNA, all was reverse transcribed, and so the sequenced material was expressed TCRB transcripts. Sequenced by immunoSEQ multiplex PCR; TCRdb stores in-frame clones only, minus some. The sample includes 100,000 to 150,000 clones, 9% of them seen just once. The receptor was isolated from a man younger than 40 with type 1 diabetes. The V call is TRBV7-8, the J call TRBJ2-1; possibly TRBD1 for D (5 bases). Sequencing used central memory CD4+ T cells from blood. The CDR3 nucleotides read TGTGCCAGCAGCCCAACGACAGCGTACAATGAGCAGTTCTTC. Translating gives CASSPTTAYNEQFF. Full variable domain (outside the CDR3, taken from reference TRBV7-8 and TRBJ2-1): GAGVSQSPRYKVAKRGQDVALRCDPISGHVSLFWYQQALGQGPEFLTYFQNEAQLDKSGLPSDRFFAERPEGSVSTLKIQRTQQEDSAVYLCASSPTTAYNEQFFGPGTRLTVL.